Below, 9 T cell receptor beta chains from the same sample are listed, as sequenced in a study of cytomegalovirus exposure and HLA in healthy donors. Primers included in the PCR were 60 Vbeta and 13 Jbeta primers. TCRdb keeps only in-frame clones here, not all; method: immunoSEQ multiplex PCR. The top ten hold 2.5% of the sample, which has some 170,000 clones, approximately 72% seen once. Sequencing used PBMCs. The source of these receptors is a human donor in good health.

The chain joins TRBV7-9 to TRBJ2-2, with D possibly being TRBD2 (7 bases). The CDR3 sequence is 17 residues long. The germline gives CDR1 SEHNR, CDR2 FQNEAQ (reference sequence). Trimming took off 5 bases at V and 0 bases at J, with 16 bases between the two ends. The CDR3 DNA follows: TGTGCCAGCAGCAGACTTGGGGGGGCGGCGAACACCGGGGAGCTGTTTTTT. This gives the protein CASSRLGGAANTGELFF.

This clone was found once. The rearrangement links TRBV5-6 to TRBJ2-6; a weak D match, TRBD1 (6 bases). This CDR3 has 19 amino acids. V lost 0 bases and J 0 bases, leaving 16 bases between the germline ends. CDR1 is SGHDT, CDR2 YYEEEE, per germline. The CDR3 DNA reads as TGTGCCAGCAGCTTGGATAGGGACAAGCTGCCCTCTGGGGCCAACGTCCTGACTTTC. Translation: CASSLDRDKLPSGANVLTF.

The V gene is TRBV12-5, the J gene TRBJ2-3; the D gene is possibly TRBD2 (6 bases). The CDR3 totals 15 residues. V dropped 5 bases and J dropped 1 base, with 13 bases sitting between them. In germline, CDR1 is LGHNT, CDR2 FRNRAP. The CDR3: CASGPWGGGTDTQYF. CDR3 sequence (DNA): TGTGCTAGTGGTCCCTGGGGCGGGGGCACAGATACGCAGTATTTT.

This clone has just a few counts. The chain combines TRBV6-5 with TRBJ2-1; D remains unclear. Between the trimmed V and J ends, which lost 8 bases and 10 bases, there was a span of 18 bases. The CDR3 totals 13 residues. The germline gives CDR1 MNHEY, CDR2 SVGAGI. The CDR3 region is CASASSSVLEQFF. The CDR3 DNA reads TGTGCCAGCGCTTCATCTTCGGTATTGGAGCAGTTCTTC.

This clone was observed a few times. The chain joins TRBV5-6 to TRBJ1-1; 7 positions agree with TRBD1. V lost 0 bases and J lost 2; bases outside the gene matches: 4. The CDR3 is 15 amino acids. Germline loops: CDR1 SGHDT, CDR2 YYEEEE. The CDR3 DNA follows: TGTGCCAGCAGCTTGGGGGGACAGTATAACACTGAAGCTTTCTTT. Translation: CASSLGGQYNTEAFF.

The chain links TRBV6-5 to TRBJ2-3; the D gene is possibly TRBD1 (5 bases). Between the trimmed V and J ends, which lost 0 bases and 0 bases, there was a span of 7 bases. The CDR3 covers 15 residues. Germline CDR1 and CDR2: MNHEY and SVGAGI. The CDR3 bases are TGTGCCAGCAGTTACTCGCGACAGAGCACAGATACGCAGTATTTT. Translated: CASSYSRQSTDTQYF.

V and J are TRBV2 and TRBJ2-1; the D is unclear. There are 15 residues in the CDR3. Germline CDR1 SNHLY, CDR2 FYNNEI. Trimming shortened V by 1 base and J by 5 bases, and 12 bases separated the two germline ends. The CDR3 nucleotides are TGTGCCAGCAGTGAAGGCAGTACCAGCGACAATGAGCAGTTCTTC. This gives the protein CASSEGSTSDNEQFF.

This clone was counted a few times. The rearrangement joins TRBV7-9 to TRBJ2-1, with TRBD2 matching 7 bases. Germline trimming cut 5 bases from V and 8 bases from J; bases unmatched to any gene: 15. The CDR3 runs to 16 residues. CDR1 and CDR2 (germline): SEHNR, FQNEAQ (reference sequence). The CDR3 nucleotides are TGTGCCAGCAGCGCTCTCCGAACGACTAGCTTCTATGAGCAGTTCTTC. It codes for CASSALRTTSFYEQFF.

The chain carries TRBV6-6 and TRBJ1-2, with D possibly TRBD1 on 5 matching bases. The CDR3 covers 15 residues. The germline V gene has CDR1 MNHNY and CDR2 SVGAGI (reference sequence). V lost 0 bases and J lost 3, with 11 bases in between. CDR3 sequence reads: CASSYSGGRDYGYTF. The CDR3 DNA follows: TGTGCCAGCAGTTACTCTGGGGGGAGAGACTATGGCTACACCTTC.